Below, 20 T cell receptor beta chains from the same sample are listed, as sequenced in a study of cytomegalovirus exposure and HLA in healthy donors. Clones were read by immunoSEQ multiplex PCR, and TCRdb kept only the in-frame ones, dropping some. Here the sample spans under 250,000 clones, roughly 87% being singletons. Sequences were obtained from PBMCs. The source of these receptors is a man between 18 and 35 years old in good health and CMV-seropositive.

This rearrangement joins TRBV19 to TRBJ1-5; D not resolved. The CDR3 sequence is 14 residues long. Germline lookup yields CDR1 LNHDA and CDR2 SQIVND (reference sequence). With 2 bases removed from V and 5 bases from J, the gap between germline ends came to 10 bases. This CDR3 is CASSISPRDQPQHF. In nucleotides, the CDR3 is TGTGCCAGTAGTATAAGTCCAAGGGATCAGCCCCAGCATTTT.

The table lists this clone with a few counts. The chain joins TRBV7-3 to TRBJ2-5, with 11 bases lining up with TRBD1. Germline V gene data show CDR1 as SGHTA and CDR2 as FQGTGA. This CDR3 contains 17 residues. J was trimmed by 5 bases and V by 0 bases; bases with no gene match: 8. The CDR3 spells CASSLTARTGGQETQYF. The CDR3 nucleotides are TGTGCCAGCAGCTTAACGGCAAGGACAGGGGGCCAGGAGACCCAGTACTTC.

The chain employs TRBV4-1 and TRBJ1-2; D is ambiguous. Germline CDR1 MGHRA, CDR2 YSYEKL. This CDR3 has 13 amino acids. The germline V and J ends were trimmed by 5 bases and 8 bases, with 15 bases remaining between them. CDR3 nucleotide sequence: TGCGCCAGCAGCAACGGCGCTGGGCAGGGCTACACCTTC. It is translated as CASSNGAGQGYTF.

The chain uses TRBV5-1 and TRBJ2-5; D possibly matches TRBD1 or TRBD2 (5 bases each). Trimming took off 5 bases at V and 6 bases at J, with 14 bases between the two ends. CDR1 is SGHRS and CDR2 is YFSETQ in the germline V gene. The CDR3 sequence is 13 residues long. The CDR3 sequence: CASSLGEQKTQYF. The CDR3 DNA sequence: TGCGCCAGCAGTTTAGGGGAGCAGAAGACCCAGTACTTC.

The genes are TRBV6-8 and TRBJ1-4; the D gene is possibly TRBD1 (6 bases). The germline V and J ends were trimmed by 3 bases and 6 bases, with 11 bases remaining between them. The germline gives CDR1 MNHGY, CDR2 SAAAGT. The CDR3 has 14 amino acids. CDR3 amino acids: CASSYQGRDEKLFF. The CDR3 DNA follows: TGTGCCAGCAGTTATCAGGGGCGGGATGAAAAACTGTTTTTT.

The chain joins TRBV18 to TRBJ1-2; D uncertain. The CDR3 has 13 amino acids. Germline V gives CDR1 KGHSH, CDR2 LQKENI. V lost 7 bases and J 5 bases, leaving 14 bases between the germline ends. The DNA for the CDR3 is TGTGCCAGCTTACGAGAAGGAGGGTATGGCTACACCTTC. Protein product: CASLREGGYGYTF.

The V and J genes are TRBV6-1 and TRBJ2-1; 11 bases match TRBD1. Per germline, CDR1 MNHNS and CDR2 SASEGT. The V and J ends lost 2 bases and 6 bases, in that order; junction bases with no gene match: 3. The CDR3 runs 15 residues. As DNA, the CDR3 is TGTGCCAGCAGTGAATGGGGACAGGGGGTCAATGAGCAGTTCTTC. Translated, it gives CASSEWGQGVNEQFF.

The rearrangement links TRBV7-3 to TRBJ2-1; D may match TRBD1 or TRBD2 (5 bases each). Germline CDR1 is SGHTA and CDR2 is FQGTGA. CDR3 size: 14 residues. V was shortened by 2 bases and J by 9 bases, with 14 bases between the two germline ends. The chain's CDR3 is CASSLRRGEPEQFF. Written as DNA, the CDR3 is TGTGCCAGCAGCTTACGGCGAGGGGAGCCTGAGCAGTTCTTC.

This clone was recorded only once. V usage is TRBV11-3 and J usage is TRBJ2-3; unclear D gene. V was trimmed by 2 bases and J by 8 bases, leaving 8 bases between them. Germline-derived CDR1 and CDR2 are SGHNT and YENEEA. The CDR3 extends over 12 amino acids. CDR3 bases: TGTGCCAGCAGCTTAACGTTCGGTACGCAGTATTTT. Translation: CASSLTFGTQYF.

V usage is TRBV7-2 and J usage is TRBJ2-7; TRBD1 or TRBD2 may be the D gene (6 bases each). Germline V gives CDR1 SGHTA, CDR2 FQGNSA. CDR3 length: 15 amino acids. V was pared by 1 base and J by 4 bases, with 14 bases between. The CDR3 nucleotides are TGTGCCAGCAGCTTAGGAGGGGGGAGAGAATACGAGCAGTACTTC. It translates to CASSLGGGREYEQYF.

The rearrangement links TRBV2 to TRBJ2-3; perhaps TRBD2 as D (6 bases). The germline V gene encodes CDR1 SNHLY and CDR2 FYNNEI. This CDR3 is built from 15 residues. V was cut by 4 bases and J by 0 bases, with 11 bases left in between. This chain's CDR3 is CASSAYRESTDTQYF. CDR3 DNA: TGTGCCAGCAGTGCCTACCGGGAGAGCACAGATACGCAGTATTTT.

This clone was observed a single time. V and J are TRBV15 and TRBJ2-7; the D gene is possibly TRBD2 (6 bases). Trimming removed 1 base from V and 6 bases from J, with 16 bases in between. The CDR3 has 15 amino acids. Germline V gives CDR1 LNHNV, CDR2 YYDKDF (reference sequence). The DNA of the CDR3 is TGTGCCACCAGCAGAGGCGGGAACCGTTTCGGCGAGCAGTACTTC. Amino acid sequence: CATSRGGNRFGEQYF.

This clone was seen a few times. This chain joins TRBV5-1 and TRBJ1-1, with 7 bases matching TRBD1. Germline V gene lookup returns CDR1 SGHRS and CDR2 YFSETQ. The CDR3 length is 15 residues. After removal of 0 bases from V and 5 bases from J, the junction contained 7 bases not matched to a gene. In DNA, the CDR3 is TGCGCCAGCAGCTTGGCTCCGACAGGGCAAACTGAAGCTTTCTTT. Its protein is CASSLAPTGQTEAFF.

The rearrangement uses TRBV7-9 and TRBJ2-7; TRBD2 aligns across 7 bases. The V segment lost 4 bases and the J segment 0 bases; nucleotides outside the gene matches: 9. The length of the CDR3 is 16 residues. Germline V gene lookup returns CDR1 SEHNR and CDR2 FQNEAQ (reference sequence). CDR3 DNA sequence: TGTGCCAGCAGCTCCTGGGAGGGATTGAGCTCCTACGAGCAGTACTTC. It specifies CASSSWEGLSSYEQYF.

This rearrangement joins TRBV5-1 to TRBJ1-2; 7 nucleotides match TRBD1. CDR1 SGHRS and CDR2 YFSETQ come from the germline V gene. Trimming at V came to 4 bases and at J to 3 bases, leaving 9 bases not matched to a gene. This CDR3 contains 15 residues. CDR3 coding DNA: TGCGCCAGCAGCCCGGGAGTGACAGGGTACTATGGCTACACCTTC. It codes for CASSPGVTGYYGYTF.

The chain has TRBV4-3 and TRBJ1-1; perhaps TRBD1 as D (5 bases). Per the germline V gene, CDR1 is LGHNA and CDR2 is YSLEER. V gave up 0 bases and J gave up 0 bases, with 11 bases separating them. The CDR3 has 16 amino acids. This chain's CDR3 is CASSQDQAGMNTEAFF. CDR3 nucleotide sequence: TGCGCCAGCAGCCAAGATCAGGCAGGGATGAACACTGAAGCTTTCTTT.

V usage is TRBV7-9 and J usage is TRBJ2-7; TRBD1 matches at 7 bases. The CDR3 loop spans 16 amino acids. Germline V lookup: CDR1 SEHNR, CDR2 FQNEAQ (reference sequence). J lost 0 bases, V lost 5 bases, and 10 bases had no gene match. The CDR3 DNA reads TGTGCCAGCAGCCCCCTACAGGGGAAATACTCCTACGAGCAGTACTTC. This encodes CASSPLQGKYSYEQYF.

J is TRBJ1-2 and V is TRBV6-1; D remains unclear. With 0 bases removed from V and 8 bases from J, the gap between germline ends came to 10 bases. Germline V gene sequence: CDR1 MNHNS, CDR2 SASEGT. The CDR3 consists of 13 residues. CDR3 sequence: CASSEAQQRGYTF. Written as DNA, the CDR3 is TGTGCCAGCAGTGAAGCGCAACAGCGGGGCTACACCTTC.

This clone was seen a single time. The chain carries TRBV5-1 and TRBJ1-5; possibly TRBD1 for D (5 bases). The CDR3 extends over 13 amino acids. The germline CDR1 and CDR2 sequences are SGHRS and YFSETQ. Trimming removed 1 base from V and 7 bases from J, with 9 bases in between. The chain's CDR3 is CASSLRGLQPQHF. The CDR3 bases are TGCGCCAGCAGCTTGAGGGGATTGCAGCCCCAGCATTTT.

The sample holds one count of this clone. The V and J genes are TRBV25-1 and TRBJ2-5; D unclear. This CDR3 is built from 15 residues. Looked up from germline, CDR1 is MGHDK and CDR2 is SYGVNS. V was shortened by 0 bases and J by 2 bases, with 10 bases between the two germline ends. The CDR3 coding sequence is TGTGCCAGCAGTGAATACGGCATACGTCAAGAGACCCAGTACTTC. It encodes CASSEYGIRQETQYF. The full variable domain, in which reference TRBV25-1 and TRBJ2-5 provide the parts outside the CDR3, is EADIYQTPRYLVIGTGKKITLECSQTMGHDKMYWYQQDPGMELHLIHYSYGVNSTEKGDLSSESTVSRIRTEHFPLTLESARPSHTSQYLCASSEYGIRQETQYFGPGTRLLVL.